This entry concerns a single TCR beta chain. The CDR3 spans 18 residues. J gave up 4 bases and V 1 base, and 14 bases lay outside the gene matches. Germline V gene sequence: CDR1 DFQATT, CDR2 SNEGSKA (reference sequence). The sample is drawn from a study of identical twins. A single record per CDR3 protein comes from TCRdb applying MiXCR to the 5' RACE reads. The sample lists 450,000 or so distinct CDR3 sequences; 15% to 20% were seen once. This TCR was recovered from a man aged 50 to 59 in good health. Source material: naive T cells sorted from blood. The V call is TRBV20-1, the J call TRBJ2-3; 10 bases match TRBD2. This CDR3 is CSARGTSGTLPVADTQYF. The CDR3 bases are TGCAGTGCTAGAGGGACTAGCGGAACCCTCCCGGTCGCAGATACGCAGTATTTT.